These 17 T cell receptor beta chains originate from one sample sequenced in a study of OX40 agonist ivuxolimab in advanced cancers. Only in-frame clones appear in the TCRdb table, and some are missing; sequencing was by immunoSEQ multiplex PCR. The sample lists just over 35,000 clones, less than 85% occurring once. This specimen consisted of CD4+ or CD8+ T cells sorted from blood, obtained in a trial of the OX40 agonist ivuxolimab. Every receptor here comes from an adult with an advanced solid tumor such as melanoma, head and neck, liver or kidney cancer.

The rearrangement links TRBV4-1 to TRBJ2-1; tentatively, D is TRBD1 (6 bases). V shed 4 bases and J shed 8 bases, with 6 bases lying between them. The CDR3 extends over 11 amino acids. Germline V gives CDR1 MGHRA, CDR2 YSYEKL. The CDR3, as DNA: TGCGCCAGCAGCCGACAGGATGAGCAGTTCTTC. It specifies CASSRQDEQFF.

CDR3 bases: TGTGCCAGTAGTATAGCGGGGGGCACTGAAGCTTTCTTT. It specifies CASSIAGGTEAFF. The V and J genes are TRBV19 and TRBJ1-1; a weak D match, TRBD1 (5 bases). This CDR3 comprises 13 residues. CDR1 is LNHDA and CDR2 is SQIVND in the germline V gene (reference sequence). V was trimmed by 1 base and J by 4 bases, leaving 7 bases between them.

The chain has TRBV6-1 and TRBJ1-2, with 7 nucleotides matching TRBD1. CDR1 and CDR2 from the germline V gene are MNHNS and SASEGT. The CDR3 loop spans 15 amino acids. Trimming at V came to 7 bases and at J to 2 bases, leaving 10 bases not matched to a gene. CDR3 residues: CASTVGGGINYGYTF. Here the CDR3 DNA reads TGTGCCAGCACGGTCGGAGGGGGCATCAACTATGGCTACACCTTC.

V and J are TRBV6-8 and TRBJ1-1, with TRBD1 identical over 7 bases. Germline CDR1 reads MNHGY; CDR2 reads SAAAGT. The CDR3 is 14 amino acids. The V and J ends lost 10 bases and 9 bases, in that order; junction bases with no gene match: 17. In DNA form, the CDR3 reads TGTGCCAAACCCCGCCCGAGACAGGGTGTTAAAGCTTTCTTT. Its translation: CAKPRPRQGVKAFF.

CDR3 sequence (DNA): TGCGCCAGCAAGGGCGGGTCTGATGAGCAGTTCTTC. Translating it yields CASKGGSDEQFF. This rearrangement joins TRBV4-1 to TRBJ2-1, with a tentative D call TRBD2 (5 bases). CDR3 length equals 12 residues. Trimming shortened V by 7 bases and J by 8 bases, and 12 bases separated the two germline ends. Germline lookup yields CDR1 MGHRA and CDR2 YSYEKL.

CDR3 region: CASMSSGTGLAFF. The CDR3, as DNA: TGTGCCAGCATGTCCAGTGGGACAGGTCTTGCTTTCTTT. V is TRBV6-1 and J is TRBJ1-1; 8 positions match TRBD1. Per germline, CDR1 MNHNS and CDR2 SASEGT. The CDR3 runs 13 residues. The trim removed 7 bases at V and 11 bases at J, leaving 12 bases unmatched.

This clone was found a few times. The CDR3 sequence is CASSPGRVGEQYF. DNA of the CDR3: TGTGCCAGCAGCCCTGGGAGGGTCGGCGAGCAGTACTTC. The genes are TRBV7-9 and TRBJ2-7; the match to TRBD2 covers 7 bases. CDR3 length: 13 residues. V lost 5 bases, J lost 6 bases, and 7 bases stayed unmatched. Germline loops: CDR1 SEHNR, CDR2 FQNEAQ (reference sequence).

This clone was recorded once. This rearrangement joins TRBV4-1 to TRBJ2-7; the D gene is possibly TRBD2 (6 bases). Germline CDR1 is MGHRA and CDR2 is YSYEKL. The CDR3 is 15 residues long. Trimming shortened V by 0 bases and J by 1 base, and 10 bases separated the two germline ends. The CDR3: CASSQDSSGSYEQYF. As DNA, the CDR3 is TGCGCCAGCAGCCAAGATTCGAGCGGGTCCTACGAGCAGTACTTC.

The chain recombines TRBV7-9 with TRBJ2-7; 7 bases agree with TRBD2. The V and J ends lost 7 bases and 3 bases, in that order; junction bases with no gene match: 9. CDR3 size: 14 residues. Germline-derived CDR1 and CDR2 are SEHNR and FQNEAQ (reference sequence). CDR3 sequence: CASKGAGEYYEQYF. The CDR3 region has the DNA TGTGCCAGCAAGGGTGCGGGAGAATACTACGAGCAGTACTTC.

The rearrangement links TRBV19 to TRBJ1-3; D may be TRBD1 (5 bases). There are 16 residues in the CDR3. Germline V gives CDR1 LNHDA, CDR2 SQIVND (reference sequence). V was trimmed by 4 bases and J by 4 bases, leaving 17 bases between them. The CDR3 nucleotides are TGTGCCAGTAGTAGACTCCGGGCAGGGCCGGGAAACACCATATATTTT. This codes for CASSRLRAGPGNTIYF.

The chain combines TRBV7-8 with TRBJ2-7; 8 positions match TRBD2. The CDR3 covers 15 residues. The V gene end was trimmed by 1 base and the J gene end by 0 bases; junction bases not matched to a gene: 2. Germline V gene lookup returns CDR1 SGHVS and CDR2 FQNEAQ. CDR3 sequence: CASSLGRGDSYEQYF. DNA of the CDR3: TGTGCCAGCAGCTTAGGGCGGGGGGACTCCTACGAGCAGTACTTC.

This clone qualifies as medium-sized. The V gene is TRBV28, the J gene TRBJ2-1; 8 bases map to TRBD1. Germline V CDR1 and CDR2: MDHEN, SYDVKM. CDR3 size: 15 residues. V shed 6 bases and J 5 bases; nucleotides not matched to a gene: 9. The CDR3, as DNA: TGTGCCAGCAGCGCAGGCAGGGGGCCCCACAATGAGCAGTTCTTC. It codes for CASSAGRGPHNEQFF.

The chain has TRBV27 and TRBJ2-2, with TRBD2 matching 7 bases. V was pared by 5 bases and J by 5 bases, with 20 bases of the junction left unmatched. Germline CDR1 reads MNHEY; CDR2 reads SMNVEV (reference sequence). The CDR3 consists of 19 residues. CDR3 sequence reads: CASSNVGGRRGVATGELFF. In DNA form, the CDR3 reads TGTGCCAGCAGTAACGTGGGGGGGAGGAGGGGAGTGGCGACCGGGGAGCTGTTTTTT.

The genes are TRBV28 and TRBJ2-6; D might be TRBD1 or TRBD2, each matching 5 bases. The germline gives CDR1 MDHEN, CDR2 SYDVKM. This CDR3 has 16 amino acids. V shed 1 base and J shed 6 bases, with 13 bases lying between them. The CDR3 nucleotides are TGTGCCAGCAGTTTATACCGGGGCCCGCCGGCCAACGTCCTGACTTTC. Its translation: CASSLYRGPPANVLTF.

This clone was recorded once. The rearrangement uses TRBV28 and TRBJ2-1; D not resolved. Between the trimmed V and J ends, which lost 5 bases and 4 bases, there was a span of 15 bases. Germline V gene data show CDR1 as MDHEN and CDR2 as SYDVKM. The CDR3 loop spans 15 amino acids. DNA of the CDR3: TGTGCCAGCAGTCCCGACTGGAAAGAATACAATGAGCAGTTCTTC. It encodes CASSPDWKEYNEQFF.

With respect to this clone: This sample also contains other DNA sequences that code for the same CDR3. The V and J genes are TRBV9 and TRBJ1-6; no firm D call. The CDR3 spans 13 residues. Trimming took 2 bases from V and 6 from J, leaving 6 bases between them. CDR1 and CDR2 from the germline V gene are SGDLS and YYNGEE. The CDR3 nucleotides read TGTGCCAGCAGCGTGGGGTCTAATTCACCCCTCCACTTT. It encodes CASSVGSNSPLHF.

This clone was counted once. In nucleotides, the CDR3 is TGTGCCAGCAGCTTGGCGGCTAGCGGAGCTAGCTCCTACAATGAGCAGTTCTTC. Protein sequence: CASSLAASGASSYNEQFF. The chain uses TRBV11-2 and TRBJ2-1; 7 nucleotides line up with TRBD2. Germline loops: CDR1 SGHAT, CDR2 FQNNGV. The CDR3 extends over 18 amino acids. V gave up 3 bases and J gave up 0 bases; unmatched junction bases: 11.